This TCR beta chain was sequenced for a study of cytomegalovirus exposure and HLA in healthy donors. Study-level background: In an earlier analysis, approximately 120 million unique TCR beta sequences were found from 150 million to 200 million T cells. General study points: The study carried out a later analysis of TCR beta sequences. It associated about 15,000 of them with specific HLA alleles at a false discovery rate of 0.05.

The ends lost 4 bases at V and 7 bases at J; junction bases unmatched: 9. This CDR3 contains 16 residues. In germline, CDR1 is SGHNT, CDR2 YYREEE (reference sequence). A word on this clone: What it binds is not known.

Vbeta (60) and Jbeta (13) primers were used in the PCR. The assay was immunoSEQ multiplex PCR, and TCRdb's table has in-frame clones only and misses some. Seen here are about 250,000 clones, over 90% observed once, and the top ten hold less than 2%. The clonotype was recovered from a girl aged 2-10 years in good health and CMV-seronegative. Sequenced sample: PBMCs. The chain recombines TRBV5-4 with TRBJ2-7; TRBD2 matches 15 bases. The CDR3 is CASSLGGTSGGREQYF. In DNA, the CDR3 is TGTGCCAGCAGCCTGGGAGGGACTAGCGGGGGGCGGGAGCAGTACTTC.